The T cell receptor beta chain described here comes from a study of cytomegalovirus exposure and HLA in healthy donors. Per germline, CDR1 MNHEY and CDR2 SVGAGI. The trim removed 5 bases at V and 4 bases at J, leaving 6 bases unmatched. The CDR3 runs 14 residues. TCRdb keeps only in-frame clones here, not all; method: immunoSEQ multiplex PCR. The data contain 150,000 to 200,000 clones, about 96% of them singletons. With respect to this clone: No antigen is known for it.

Study-wide findings and caveats: While the bulk of TCR sequences proved rare, some public TCRs turned up in many donors. Specificity of a few CMV-associated chains for CMV antigens was verified in vitro.

The sequence came from a woman aged 18 to 35 in good health and CMV-seronegative. Sequencing was carried out using PBMCs. The chain combines TRBV6-5 with TRBJ2-5, with 8 bases that match TRBD1. CDR3 in DNA: TGTGCCAGCAGTGGGACAGGAACTCGAGAGACCCAGTACTTC. It codes for CASSGTGTRETQYF.